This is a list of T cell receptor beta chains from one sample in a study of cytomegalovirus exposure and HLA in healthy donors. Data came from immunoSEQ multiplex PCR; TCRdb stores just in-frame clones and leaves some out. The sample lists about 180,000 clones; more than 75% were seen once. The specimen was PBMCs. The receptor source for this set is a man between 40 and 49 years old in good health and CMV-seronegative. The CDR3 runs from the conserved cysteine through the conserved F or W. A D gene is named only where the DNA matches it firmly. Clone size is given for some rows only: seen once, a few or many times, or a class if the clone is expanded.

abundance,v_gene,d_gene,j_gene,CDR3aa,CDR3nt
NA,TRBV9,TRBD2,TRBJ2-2,CASSVGGGRDSLGELFF,TGTGCCAGCAGCGTAGGGGGCGGGAGGGACAGTCTCGGGGAGCTGTTTTTT
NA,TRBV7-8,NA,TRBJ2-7,CASSPGRYEQYF,TGTGCCAGCAGCCCGGGGAGATACGAGCAGTACTTC
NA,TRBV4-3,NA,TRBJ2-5,CASSQRLAGYQETQYF,TGCGCCAGCAGCCAACGTCTAGCAGGATACCAAGAGACCCAGTACTTC
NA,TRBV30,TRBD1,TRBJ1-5,CAWKQGASGNQPQHF,TGTGCCTGGAAACAGGGGGCGTCGGGCAATCAGCCCCAGCATTTT
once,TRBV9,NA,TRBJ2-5,CASSTGLQETQYF,TGTGCCAGCAGCACAGGGTTGCAAGAGACCCAGTACTTC
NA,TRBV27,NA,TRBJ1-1,CASRPGLTITEAFF,TGTGCCAGCAGACCAGGGCTCACGATCACTGAAGCTTTCTTT
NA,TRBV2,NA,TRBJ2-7,CASRDSSYEQYF,TGTGCCAGCAGGGACAGCTCCTACGAGCAGTACTTC
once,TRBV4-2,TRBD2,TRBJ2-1,CASSQVGRDEQFF,TGTGCCAGCAGCCAAGTTGGGAGGGATGAGCAGTTCTTC
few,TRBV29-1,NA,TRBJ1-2,CSALGEVSYGYTF,TGCAGCGCCCTGGGGGAGGTTTCCTATGGCTACACCTTC
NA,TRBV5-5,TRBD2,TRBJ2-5,CASSLARGVAGAYQETQYF,TGTGCCAGCAGCTTGGCCCGGGGGGTAGCGGGGGCATACCAAGAGACCCAGTACTTC
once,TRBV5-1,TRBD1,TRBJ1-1,CASSYYRGNTEAFF,TGCGCCAGCAGCTATTACAGGGGGAACACTGAAGCTTTCTTT
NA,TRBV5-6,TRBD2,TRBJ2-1,CASSLIGAGVTYNEQFF,TGTGCCAGCAGCTTGATTGGGGCGGGAGTCACCTACAATGAGCAGTTCTTC
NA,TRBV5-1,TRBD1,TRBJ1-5,CASSFAGQGHQPQHF,TGCGCCAGCAGCTTCGCTGGACAGGGTCATCAGCCCCAGCATTTT
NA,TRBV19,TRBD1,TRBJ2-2,CASRTGMANTGELFF,TGTGCCAGTAGGACAGGGATGGCGAACACCGGGGAGCTGTTTTTT
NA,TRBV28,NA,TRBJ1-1,CASSLTLNTEAFF,TGTGCCAGCAGTCTGACACTGAACACTGAAGCTTTCTTT
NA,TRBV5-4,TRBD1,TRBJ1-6,CASRWGGTGHNSPLHF,TGTGCCAGCAGATGGGGAGGGACAGGACATAATTCACCCCTCCACTTT
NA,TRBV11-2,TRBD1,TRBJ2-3,CASSLVRGRTDTQYF,TGTGCCAGCAGCTTAGTCAGGGGGCGCACAGATACGCAGTATTTT
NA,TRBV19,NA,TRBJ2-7,CASSNSGLAYEQYF,TGTGCCAGTAGTAACTCTGGGCTAGCTTACGAGCAGTACTTC
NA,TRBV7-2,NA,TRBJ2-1,CASSTPDISWVF,TGTGCCAGCAGCACCCCGGACATCAGCTGGGTCTTC
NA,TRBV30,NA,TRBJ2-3,CAWSPDTDTQYF,TGTGCCTGGAGTCCAGACACAGATACGCAGTATTTT
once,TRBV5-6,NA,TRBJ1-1,CASSLVSSREAFF,TGTGCCAGCAGCTTGGTTAGTTCCCGTGAAGCTTTCTTT
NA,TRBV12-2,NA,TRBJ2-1,CASRLERGQSGRVPYNEQFF,TGTGCAAGTCGCTTAGAAAGGGGTCAGAGCGGGAGGGTCCCCTACAATGAGCAGTTCTTC
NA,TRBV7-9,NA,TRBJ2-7,CASSLGVGDEQYF,TGTGCCAGCAGCTTAGGGGTAGGGGACGAGCAGTACTTC
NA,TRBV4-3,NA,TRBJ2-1,CASSQGGPWDEQFF,TGCGCCAGCAGCCAAGGGGGGCCGTGGGATGAGCAGTTCTTC
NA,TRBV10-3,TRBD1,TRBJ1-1,CAIRTGQTEASF,TGTGCCATCAGGACAGGGCAGACTGAAGCTTCCTTT
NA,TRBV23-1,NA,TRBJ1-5,CASLRTVHVPDQPQHF,TGCGCCAGCCTTCGGACAGTTCACGTTCCTGATCAGCCCCAGCATTTT
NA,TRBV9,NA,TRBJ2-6,CASSAQISGANVLTF,TGTGCCAGCAGCGCCCAGATCTCTGGGGCCAACGTCCTGACTTTC
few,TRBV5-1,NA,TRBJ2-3,CASSFAGDTDTQYF,TGCGCCAGCAGTTTTGCGGGCGACACAGATACGCAGTATTTT
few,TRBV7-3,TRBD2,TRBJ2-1,CSSSSTGTNYNEQFF,TGTTCCAGCAGTTCGACCGGGACTAACTACAATGAGCAGTTCTTC
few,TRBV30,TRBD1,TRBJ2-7,CAWIKTGKYEQYF,TGTGCCTGGATCAAGACAGGGAAGTACGAGCAGTACTTC
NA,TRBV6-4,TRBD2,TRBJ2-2,CASSPTGLAGVLDTGELFF,TGTGCCAGCAGTCCCACGGGACTAGCGGGAGTTTTAGACACCGGGGAGCTGTTTTTT
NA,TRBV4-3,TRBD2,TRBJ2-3,CASSRSRGLAGVAGTDTQYF,TGCGCCAGCAGCCGGTCTCGAGGACTAGCGGGAGTTGCGGGGACAGATACGCAGTATTTT
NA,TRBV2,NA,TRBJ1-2,CASTDSFGYTF,TGTGCCAGCACGGACAGTTTTGGCTACACCTTC
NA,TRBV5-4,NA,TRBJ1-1,CASSLARGGTEAFF,TGTGCCAGCAGCTTGGCGCGCGGAGGCACTGAAGCTTTCTTT
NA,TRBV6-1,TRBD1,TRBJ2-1,CASSEGITGGFYNEQFF,TGTGCCAGCAGTGAAGGGATAACAGGGGGCTTCTACAATGAGCAGTTCTTC
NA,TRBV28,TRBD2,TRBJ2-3,CASSPGGRSTDTQYF,TGTGCCAGCAGTCCGGGGGGGAGAAGCACAGATACGCAGTATTTT
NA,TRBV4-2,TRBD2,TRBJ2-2,CASSQDWAGGPAGELFF,TGTGCCAGCAGCCAAGATTGGGCGGGGGGGCCGGCCGGGGAGCTGTTTTTT
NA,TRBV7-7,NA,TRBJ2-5,CASSSALGGTETQYF,TGTGCTAGCAGCTCCGCCCTGGGGGGTACGGAGACCCAGTACTTC
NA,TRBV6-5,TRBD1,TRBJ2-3,CASRSGQLNTDTQYF,TGTGCCAGCAGATCGGGACAGCTCAACACAGATACGCAGTATTTT
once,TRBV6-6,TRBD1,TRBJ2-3,CASRTDRGLSGTQYF,TGTGCCAGCAGAACCGACAGGGGGCTATCTGGTACGCAGTATTTT